This T cell receptor (beta chain) was recorded in a study of blood T cell repertoires in COVID-19. Whole-study context: The cDNA or gDNA used as material had been derived from T cells, B-cell-depleted T cells, or PBMCs.

This CDR3 region has 14 residues. Germline CDR1 is SNHLY and CDR2 is FYNNEI. Trimming took 3 bases from V and 1 from J, leaving 9 bases between them. In assigning cohorts, the study relied on participant-reported clinical history. Clones were read by immunoSEQ multiplex PCR, and TCRdb kept only the in-frame ones, dropping some. The sample consists of hundreds of thousands of clones, about 88% of them appearing once. The TCR was taken from a woman aged 45-65 years who had recovered from COVID-19. The genes are TRBV2 and TRBJ1-1; D not resolved. The specimen sequenced was PBMCs or T cells enriched from blood (not recorded which). CDR3 DNA sequence: TGTGCCAGCAGTGATCCTGCAGGGAACACTGAAGCTTTCTTT. Translating gives CASSDPAGNTEAFF.